Listed below are T cell receptor beta chains from one sample, sequenced in a study of T-cell memory formation after mild COVID-19. One entry per CDR3 protein results from TCRdb running MiXCR on the 5' RACE reads. The table lists roughly 600,000 distinct CDR3 sequences, around 17% of them singletons. The sample comprised PBMCs or a T cell subset sorted from them (not recorded which). The source of these receptors is an adult woman who had mild COVID-19 (a few samples of this study predate the infection). Cell type and time point are not known. Both conserved end residues are part of each CDR3. The D gene is left open where the match is weak. Clone size is given for some rows only: seen once, a few or many times, or a class if the clone is expanded.

v_gene,d_gene,abundance,j_gene,CDR3nt,CDR3aa
TRBV12-3/TRBV12-4,.,few,TRBJ2-3,TGTGCCAGCCGGTACTCCTACACAGATACGCAGTATTTT,CASRYSYTDTQYF
TRBV28,TRBD2,few,TRBJ2-1,TGTGCCAGCAGTTTCCCGGGACTAGCCAGCAATGAGCAGTTCTTC,CASSFPGLASNEQFF
TRBV6-5,TRBD1,many,TRBJ2-5,TGTGCCAGCAGTCCCGGAACAGGGGGCGGAAAGACCCAGTACTTC,CASSPGTGGGKTQYF
TRBV7-3,.,few,TRBJ2-7,TGTGCCAGCAGCTTAAAATATTCATACGAGCAGTACTTC,CASSLKYSYEQYF
TRBV7-9,.,.,TRBJ1-5,TGTGCCAGCAGCCTTCGCCAAAGGACCCAGCATTTT,CASSLRQRTQHF
TRBV12-3/TRBV12-4,TRBD2,few,TRBJ2-1,TGTGCCAGCAGTCCCAGCGGGGGGGCCTCCTACAATGAGCAGTTCTTC,CASSPSGGASYNEQFF
TRBV12-3/TRBV12-4,TRBD1,.,TRBJ1-1,TGTGCCAGCAGTACCCGGACAGGTGAAGCTTTCTTT,CASSTRTGEAFF
TRBV7-7,TRBD2,.,TRBJ2-2,TGTGCTACTCTACCGACTAGCGGGAGGTACACCGGGGAGCTGTTTTTT,CATLPTSGRYTGELFF
TRBV24-1,.,.,TRBJ2-7,TGTGCCACCAGTGACTTCACAGGGAACGAGCAGTACTTC,CATSDFTGNEQYF
TRBV14,.,.,TRBJ1-1,TGTGCCAGCAGCCAATTTGGGGGGGCAGCTTTCTTT,CASSQFGGAAFF
TRBV12-3/TRBV12-4,.,few,TRBJ1-2,TGTGCCAGCAGTTCCAGGCCGGAATCCAACTATGGCTACACCTTC,CASSSRPESNYGYTF
TRBV6-5,TRBD1,few,TRBJ2-5,TGTGCCAGCAGCCCCACCCCTTCAGGACAGGAAAACCAAGAGACCCAGTACTTC,CASSPTPSGQENQETQYF
TRBV9,.,few,TRBJ2-2,TGTGCCAGCAGCCTTCCGTCGAGACAGGAGAACACCGGGGAGCTGTTTTTT,CASSLPSRQENTGELFF
TRBV9,TRBD2,.,TRBJ2-5,TGTGCCAGCAACTCTTTCGGGGGGCAAGAGACCCAGTACTTC,CASNSFGGQETQYF
TRBV10-3,.,.,TRBJ2-1,TGTGCCATCACTGGAGGCAATGAGCAGTTCTTC,CAITGGNEQFF
TRBV19,TRBD1,.,TRBJ1-2,TGTGCCAGCTCCATTCAGGGGGCATATGGCTACACCTTC,CASSIQGAYGYTF
TRBV18,.,.,TRBJ2-4,TGTGCCAGCTCAATGGGGCGCCACAAAAACATTCAGTACTTC,CASSMGRHKNIQYF
TRBV7-2,.,.,TRBJ2-1,TGTGCCAGCAGCTTAAATTCTCCGGAGCAGTTCTTC,CASSLNSPEQFF